The rows below give T cell receptor beta chains drawn from one sample of a study of T cell clonotyping in hematopoietic cell transplantation. Profiling relied on immunoSEQ multiplex PCR, and the TCRdb table lists in-frame clones only, not all of them. The data show roughly 42,000 clones, around 95% seen once. Sequenced material: peripheral blood mononuclear cells. The receptors derive from a woman aged 45-59 years in good health. Some clones in this sample may be carry-over from other donors' samples. The CDR3 runs from the conserved cysteine through the conserved F or W. The order of the fields is J gene, V gene, CDR3 length, clone size, D gene, CDR3 protein, CDR3 DNA. D genes are given only for firm matches. Size is omitted from some rows. Given values are once, few, many or a class for expanded clones.

>TRBJ2-5|TRBV27|15|once|TRBD1
CASSLRAGGRETQYF
TGTGCCAGCAGTTTACGAGCAGGGGGTCGGGAGACCCAGTACTTC
>TRBJ1-1|TRBV7-9|19|.|TRBD1
CASSKGGSFQGAMNTEAFF
TGTGCCAGCAGCAAAGGAGGCTCTTTCCAGGGGGCTATGAACACTGAAGCTTTCTTT
>TRBJ1-1|TRBV9|14|once|.
CASSRTPMNTEAFF
TGTGCCAGCAGCCGTACCCCTATGAACACTGAAGCTTTCTTT
>TRBJ2-2|TRBV29-1|11|.|.
CSAKEVGELFF
TGCAGCGCCAAGGAAGTCGGGGAGCTGTTTTTT
>TRBJ1-5|TRBV6-1|15|.|.
CASSRAGEFIQPQHF
TGTGCCAGCAGTAGGGCAGGGGAGTTCATTCAGCCCCAGCATTTT
>TRBJ2-2|TRBV7-6|15|.|TRBD1
CASSLLGRGTGELFF
TGTGCCAGCAGTCTCCTCGGCAGGGGGACCGGGGAGCTGTTTTTT
>TRBJ2-3|TRBV19|13|.|.
CASSMPDSYTQYF
TGTGCCAGTAGTATGCCCGACAGCTATACGCAGTATTTT
>TRBJ1-1|TRBV7-2|15|.|.
CASSLGGTINTEAFF
TGTGCCAGCAGCTTAGGAGGTACCATAAACACTGAAGCTTTCTTT
>TRBJ1-6|TRBV5-1|16|.|.
CASSLAGSRYSSPLHF
TGCGCCAGCAGCTTGGCGGGGTCAAGGTATAGTTCACCCCTCCACTTT
>TRBJ2-3|TRBV15|15|.|TRBD1
CATSKTGLSTDTQYF
TGTGCCACCAGCAAGACAGGGCTTAGCACAGATACGCAGTATTTT
>TRBJ1-4|TRBV7-2|14|.|.
CASSLRGTNEKLFF
TGTGCCAGCAGCTTAAGGGGGACTAATGAAAAACTGTTTTTT
>TRBJ1-1|TRBV30|11|.|.
CAWSGFTEAFF
TGTGCCTGGAGTGGGTTTACTGAAGCTTTCTTT
>TRBJ2-2|TRBV6-5|14|.|.
CASSRTTIAGELFF
TGTGCCAGCAGCCGGACTACTATCGCCGGGGAGCTGTTTTTT
>TRBJ2-7|TRBV19|12|.|TRBD1
CATGGRGYEQYF
TGTGCCACTGGGGGCAGGGGGTACGAGCAGTACTTC
>TRBJ1-4|TRBV5-1|15|.|TRBD1
CASSLPQGEGEKLFF
TGCGCCAGCAGCTTACCACAGGGGGAAGGTGAAAAACTGTTTTTT
>TRBJ1-2|TRBV20-1|11|.|.
CRPGSETDYTF
TGCAGGCCGGGATCCGAAACTGACTACACCTTC
>TRBJ1-2|TRBV28|15|.|TRBD1
CASSSTGQTNYGYTF
TGTGCCAGCAGTTCGACGGGACAGACTAACTATGGCTACACCTTC
>TRBJ1-2|TRBV2|13|.|TRBD1
CASSRTGTSGYTF
TGTGCCAGCAGCAGGACAGGCACAAGCGGCTACACCTTC
>TRBJ2-1|TRBV28|14|.|TRBD2
CASISGGAYNEQFF
TGTGCCAGCATCAGCGGGGGGGCCTACAATGAGCAGTTCTTC
>TRBJ1-2|TRBV28|15|.|.
CASSLYPQGNYGYTF
TGTGCCAGCAGTTTATACCCCCAGGGTAACTATGGCTACACCTTC
>TRBJ2-3|TRBV11-1|16|once|.
CASSLVLGGNTDTQYF
TGTGCCAGCAGCTTAGTTCTAGGGGGGAACACAGATACGCAGTATTTT
>TRBJ2-3|TRBV6-4|15|once|TRBD1
CASSPTGGGTDTQYF
TGTGCCAGCAGTCCCACAGGGGGAGGCACAGATACGCAGTATTTT
>TRBJ2-4|TRBV18|11|.|.
CASSTADIQYF
TGTGCCAGCTCAACCGCTGACATTCAGTACTTC
>TRBJ2-1|TRBV9|16|.|TRBD2
CASSPRLAGDYNEQFF
TGTGCCAGCAGCCCGCGTCTAGCGGGGGACTACAATGAGCAGTTCTTC